This TCR beta chain was observed in a study of shared clonotypes between healthy human individuals. The CDR3 loop spans 14 amino acids. Unmatched junction bases numbered 14, after V lost 3 bases and J lost 10 bases. In germline, CDR1 is GTSNPN, CDR2 SVGIG (reference sequence). CD45RO-negative, CCR7-positively selected cells formed the naive CD8 fraction, excluding terminally differentiated effector memory CD45RA+ cells. This clone was found many times. Libraries were prepared by immunoSEQ multiplex PCR; TCRdb keeps only in-frame clonotypes and omits some of them. The sample has about 820,000 clones; 80% to 95% are singletons.

V gene TRBV30 combines with J gene TRBJ1-2; TRBD1 aligns across 7 bases. This TCR was sampled from a man younger than 40 in good health. The sequenced material came from naive CD8+ T cells sorted from blood. The CDR3 loop reads CAWSEVRDSAAYTF. In DNA, the CDR3 is TGTGCCTGGAGCGAAGTCCGGGACAGCGCTGCCTACACCTTC.